The 28 T cell receptor beta chains in this list originate from one sample, sequenced in a study of shared clonotypes between healthy human individuals. Positively selected for CCR7, the CD45RO-negative cells used as naive CD8 cells excluded terminally differentiated effector memory CD45RA+ cells. The protocol was immunoSEQ multiplex PCR, while the TCRdb copy is restricted to in-frame clones and leaves out a portion. The data hold around 2,000,000 clones, with approximately 94% observed a single time. The sample was naive CD8+ T cells sorted from blood. Receptor source: a man between 18 and 35 years old in good health.

V is TRBV6-5 and J is TRBJ2-3; D gene unclear. Trimming pared 6 bases from V and 3 bases from J, leaving 10 bases between. CDR1 is MNHEY, CDR2 SVGAGI, per germline. This CDR3 comprises 13 residues. Here the CDR3 reads CASSQGPTDTQYF. The CDR3 DNA sequence: TGTGCCAGCAGCCAAGGACCAACAGATACGCAGTATTTT.

The genes are TRBV5-5 and TRBJ1-4; 7 nucleotides agree with TRBD1. Germline trimming cut 4 bases from V and 3 bases from J; bases unmatched to any gene: 6. The CDR3 totals 15 residues. Per the germline V gene, CDR1 is SGHKS and CDR2 is YYEKEE (reference sequence). In DNA, the CDR3 is TGTGCCAGCAGCCAAGAGACAGGGTCTAATGAAAAACTGTTTTTT. The encoded protein is CASSQETGSNEKLFF.

Worth noting for this clone: Mismatch with germline at one junction end may stem from a read error. This chain links TRBV5-4 with TRBJ1-1, with D hard to call. Germline V gene lookup returns CDR1 SGHNT and CDR2 YYREEE (reference sequence). The CDR3 covers 13 residues. CDR3 region: CASSLGPNAEAFF. CDR3 in DNA: TGTGCCAGCAGCTTGGGGCCGAACGCTGAAGCTTTCTTT. The complete variable domain, with remaining parts taken from reference TRBV5-4 and TRBJ1-1, reads ETGVTQSPTHLIKTRGQQVTLRCSSQSGHNTVSWYQQALGQGPQFIFQYYREEENGRGNFPPRFSGLQFPNYSSELNVNALELDDSALYLCASSLGPNAEAFFGQGTRLTVV.

The gene calls are TRBV28 and TRBJ2-7; a possible D gene is TRBD2 (6 bases). The CDR3 contains 13 residues. In germline, CDR1 is MDHEN, CDR2 SYDVKM. V gave up 11 bases and J gave up 3 bases, with 17 bases separating them. This CDR3 is CASRGGQYYEQYF. The CDR3 DNA is TGTGCCTCCCGCGGAGGGCAGTACTACGAGCAGTACTTC.

The J gene is TRBJ1-2, the V gene TRBV21-1; TRBD1, the table's D call, was not compared with the DNA. TRBV21-1 counts as a pseudogene. The CDR3 is 15 amino acids. The CDR3, as DNA: TGTGCCAGCAGCAAAGCGCTTTTCAGGATTTATGGCTACACCTTC. Translation: CASSKALFRIYGYTF.

The V call is TRBV18, the J call TRBJ2-7; 8 nucleotides match TRBD1. Germline V gene sequence: CDR1 KGHSH, CDR2 LQKENI. This CDR3 spans 14 amino acids. J lost 3 bases, V lost 6 bases, and 7 bases had no gene match. The CDR3 reads CASSTGTGDYEQYF. The CDR3 DNA reads TGTGCCAGCTCGACCGGGACAGGCGACTACGAGCAGTACTTC. Supplemented by reference TRBV18 and TRBJ2-7, the full variable domain reads NAGVMQNPRHLVRRRGQEARLRCSPMKGHSHVYWYRQLPEEGLKFMVYLQKENIIDESGMPKERFSAEFPKEGPSILRIQQVVRGDSAAYFCASSTGTGDYEQYFGPGTRLTVT.

This chain joins TRBV9 and TRBJ2-1; D possibly corresponds to TRBD2 (6 bases). Germline lookup yields CDR1 SGDLS and CDR2 YYNGEE. The CDR3 covers 16 residues. Trimming cost V 0 bases and J 7 bases, with 17 bases left between them. The CDR3 here is CASSVGARGGGNEQFF. In nucleotides, the CDR3 is TGTGCCAGCAGCGTAGGGGCCCGAGGAGGAGGGAATGAGCAGTTCTTC.

A remark on this clone: Other DNA sequences in the same sample also yield this CDR3. The rearrangement uses TRBV6-5 and TRBJ2-2; D is unclear. The V gene lost 2 bases and the J gene lost 6 bases, with 7 bases spanning the gap. CDR1 and CDR2 from the germline V gene are MNHEY and SVGAGI. This CDR3 region has 13 residues. The CDR3: CASSYRAAGELFF. In nucleotides, the CDR3 is TGTGCCAGCAGTTACAGGGCGGCCGGGGAGCTGTTTTTT.

V gene TRBV2 combines with J gene TRBJ2-5; 9 positions match TRBD2. Trimming removed 7 bases from V and 2 bases from J; junction bases left unmatched: 2. The CDR3 runs to 13 residues. Germline CDR1 reads SNHLY; CDR2 reads FYNNEI. The CDR3 sequence is CASKAGGQETQYF. The DNA for the CDR3 is TGTGCCAGCAAAGCGGGGGGTCAAGAGACCCAGTACTTC.

V and J are TRBV18 and TRBJ1-1; possibly TRBD1 for D (5 bases). This CDR3 contains 13 residues. Germline CDR1 is KGHSH and CDR2 is LQKENI. Trimming cost V 5 bases and J 5 bases, with 12 bases left between them. The CDR3 coding sequence is TGTGCCAGCTCAGAGGGGAGATGGACTGAAGCTTTCTTT. Translated: CASSEGRWTEAFF.

The chain carries TRBV29-1 and TRBJ2-7, with D possibly TRBD2 on 7 matching bases. This CDR3 is built from 15 residues. V shed 6 bases and J shed 3 bases, with 21 bases lying between them. Germline lookup yields CDR1 SQVTM and CDR2 ANQGSEA. For the CDR3, the DNA is TGCAGCGTGAGGCAGGGGCTAGCGGCAGTCTACGAGCAGTACTTC. Protein product: CSVRQGLAAVYEQYF.

The V call is TRBV7-2, the J call TRBJ2-1, with 7 bases fitting TRBD1. This CDR3 is 16 amino acids long. The V gene's germline CDR1 is SGHTA and CDR2 FQGNSA. V dropped 5 bases and J dropped 2; count of bases not matched to a gene: 9. The CDR3 protein is CASSLWTGSTYNEQFF. The CDR3 DNA reads as TGTGCCAGCAGCCTTTGGACAGGATCTACCTACAATGAGCAGTTCTTC.

This chain joins TRBV2 and TRBJ1-4; no definite D call. CDR1 and CDR2 (germline): SNHLY, FYNNEI. This CDR3 region has 18 residues. V was shortened by 6 bases and J by 5 bases, with 25 bases between the two germline ends. CDR3 in DNA: TGTGCCAGCAGCTCCTTCGGGGTAGCCGCTCCTTCAAATGAAAAACTGTTTTTT. As protein: CASSSFGVAAPSNEKLFF.

Concerning this clone: The sample contains more than one DNA sequence encoding this CDR3. The chain links TRBV19 to TRBJ2-7, with D uncertain. This CDR3 is 13 amino acids long. V gave up 3 bases and J gave up 2 bases, with 8 bases separating them. CDR1 and CDR2 (germline): LNHDA, SQIVND (reference sequence). CDR3: CASSIPGAYEQYF. Written as DNA, the CDR3 is TGTGCCAGTAGTATCCCAGGAGCCTACGAGCAGTACTTC.

The V gene is TRBV6-5, the J gene TRBJ2-7; D ambiguous. Trimming shortened V by 0 bases and J by 3 bases, and 9 bases separated the two germline ends. The CDR3 is 14 amino acids. Germline V gives CDR1 MNHEY, CDR2 SVGAGI. CDR3 in DNA: TGTGCCAGCAGTTACTCGGGCAGCATCTACGAGCAGTACTTC. This gives the protein CASSYSGSIYEQYF.

The CDR3 DNA sequence: TGCGCCAGCAGCTTCCCTCCAGGGACGCCGCAGCCCAGATATAGCAATCAGCCCCAGCATTTT. This gives the protein CASSFPPGTPQPRYSNQPQHF. V and J are TRBV5-1 and TRBJ1-5, with a possible D match to TRBD1 (5 bases). This CDR3 has 21 residues. From germline, CDR1 is SGHRS and CDR2 YFSETQ. The V and J ends lost 2 bases and 0 bases respectively, with 27 bases between them.

The rearrangement uses TRBV27 and TRBJ2-7; a possible D gene is TRBD2 (6 bases). The CDR3 extends over 15 amino acids. Germline V lookup: CDR1 MNHEY, CDR2 SMNVEV (reference sequence). V lost 3 bases and J 0 bases, leaving 12 bases between the germline ends. The CDR3 region is CASSFRAGSSYEQYF. The DNA of the CDR3 is TGTGCCAGCAGTTTTCGGGCCGGGAGCTCCTACGAGCAGTACTTC.

CDR3 nucleotide sequence: TGTGCCAGCAGCGTGGGGGTTAGCGGGGAAATGAATGAGCAGTTCTTC. Translation: CASSVGVSGEMNEQFF. The gene calls are TRBV9 and TRBJ2-1; 8 nucleotides match TRBD2. The ends lost 2 bases at V and 7 bases at J; junction bases unmatched: 11. Looked up from germline, CDR1 is SGDLS and CDR2 is YYNGEE. The CDR3 is made up of 16 amino acids.

The gene calls are TRBV7-9 and TRBJ2-5, with D perhaps matching TRBD1 (6 bases). The ends were cut back, 2 bases at V and 0 bases at J, with 16 bases in the middle. The CDR3 extends over 17 amino acids. Germline V lookup: CDR1 SEHNR, CDR2 FQNEAQ (reference sequence). CDR3 sequence reads: CASSLPSFGQHQETQYF. In DNA, the CDR3 is TGTGCCAGCAGCTTACCCTCGTTTGGACAGCACCAAGAGACCCAGTACTTC.

The chain couples TRBV2 to TRBJ2-5; a weak D match, TRBD2 (5 bases). Germline assignment: CDR1 SNHLY and CDR2 FYNNEI. The CDR3 runs 12 residues. Trimming pared 8 bases from V and 4 bases from J, leaving 11 bases between. The CDR3 bases are TGTGCCAGCGGACTCAGCGCAGAGACCCAGTACTTC. Its protein product is CASGLSAETQYF.

The chain combines TRBV7-6 with TRBJ2-3; the match to TRBD1 covers 10 bases. With V trimmed by 1 base and J by 5 bases, 9 bases remained unmatched. Per the germline V gene, CDR1 is SGHVS and CDR2 is FNYEAQ. The CDR3 is 17 residues long. CDR3 sequence: CASSLDRTGGDGDTQYF. CDR3 DNA: TGTGCCAGCAGCTTAGATAGGACAGGGGGAGATGGAGATACGCAGTATTTT.

The V and J genes are TRBV9 and TRBJ2-7; a weak D match, TRBD2 (5 bases). Trimming shortened V by 3 bases and J by 0 bases, and 13 bases separated the two germline ends. The CDR3 is 15 residues long. CDR1 is SGDLS and CDR2 is YYNGEE in the germline V gene. The CDR3 sequence is CASSDGRTSSYEQYF. In DNA form, the CDR3 reads TGTGCCAGCAGCGACGGCAGGACTTCCTCCTACGAGCAGTACTTC.

The rearrangement links TRBV5-1 to TRBJ1-1; 8 nucleotides match TRBD1. CDR1 and CDR2 (germline): SGHRS, YFSETQ. This CDR3 comprises 16 residues. The V gene end was trimmed by 1 base and the J gene end by 1 base; junction bases not matched to a gene: 6. CDR3 region: CASSLSGGLSNTEAFF. In nucleotides, the CDR3 is TGCGCCAGCAGCTTGTCAGGGGGCCTATCGAACACTGAAGCTTTCTTT.

The chain combines TRBV6-1 with TRBJ2-3; 10 positions match TRBD1. Losses at the gene ends were 6 bases for V and 0 bases for J; bases not matched to a gene: 3. Germline CDR1 MNHNS, CDR2 SASEGT. The CDR3 covers 15 residues. The chain's CDR3 is CASRGGQGSTDTQYF. The CDR3 nucleotides are TGTGCCAGCAGAGGGGGACAGGGGAGCACAGATACGCAGTATTTT.

This clone was detected once. The chain links TRBV10-3 to TRBJ2-3; D tentatively fits TRBD1 or TRBD2 (5 bases each). V dropped 9 bases and J dropped 1 base, with 11 bases sitting between them. This CDR3 has 13 amino acids. Germline CDR1 reads ENHRY; CDR2 reads SYGVKD. CDR3 sequence: CAIRGRGTDTQYF. Here the CDR3 DNA reads TGTGCCATACGGGGCAGGGGCACAGATACGCAGTATTTT.

The chain recombines TRBV5-6 with TRBJ2-7; 11 positions agree with TRBD2. Germline V CDR1 and CDR2: SGHDT, YYEEEE. The V and J ends lost 2 bases and 3 bases, in that order; junction bases with no gene match: 7. The CDR3 loop spans 16 amino acids. CDR3 protein: CASSFSSGGPFYEQYF. CDR3 bases: TGTGCCAGCAGCTTTTCTAGCGGGGGGCCCTTCTACGAGCAGTACTTC.

Note on this clone: The sample has other DNA sequences that encode this CDR3 too. This rearrangement joins TRBV5-6 to TRBJ2-7, with 8 bases identical to TRBD1. Germline assignment: CDR1 SGHDT and CDR2 YYEEEE. This CDR3 is built from 14 residues. Trimming at V came to 2 bases and at J to 2 bases, leaving 3 bases not matched to a gene. The CDR3 loop is CASSLGQGPYEQYF. The CDR3 DNA reads TGTGCCAGCAGCTTAGGACAGGGCCCCTACGAGCAGTACTTC.

The chain employs TRBV27 and TRBJ2-7, with D possibly TRBD1 on 8 matching bases. The CDR3 sequence is 15 residues long. The V gene lost 5 bases and the J gene lost 2 bases, with 16 bases spanning the gap. Germline CDR1 reads MNHEY; CDR2 reads SMNVEV (reference sequence). The CDR3 sequence: CASSPQQGGTYEQYF. The CDR3 region has the DNA TGTGCCAGCAGTCCCCAACAGGGGGGGACCTACGAGCAGTACTTC.